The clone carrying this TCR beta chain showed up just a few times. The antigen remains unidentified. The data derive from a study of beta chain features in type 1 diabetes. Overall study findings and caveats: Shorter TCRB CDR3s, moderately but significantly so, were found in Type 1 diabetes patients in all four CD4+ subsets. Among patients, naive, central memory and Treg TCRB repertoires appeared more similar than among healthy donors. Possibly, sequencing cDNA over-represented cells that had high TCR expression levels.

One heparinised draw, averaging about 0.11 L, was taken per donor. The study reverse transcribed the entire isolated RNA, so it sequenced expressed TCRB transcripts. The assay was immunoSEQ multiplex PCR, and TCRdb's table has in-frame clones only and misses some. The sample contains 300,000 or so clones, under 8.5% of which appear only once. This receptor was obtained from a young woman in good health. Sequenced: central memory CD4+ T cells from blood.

CDR3 in DNA: TGTGCCAGCAGCGTAAACCGGGACAGGGGAGGAGAGACCCAGTACTTC. Its protein product is CASSVNRDRGGETQYF. The V and J genes are TRBV9 and TRBJ2-5; 10 bases map to TRBD1. J gave up 4 bases and V 1 base, and 7 bases lay outside the gene matches. Germline-derived CDR1 and CDR2 are SGDLS and YYNGEE. The CDR3 has 16 residues.